This is a list of T cell receptor beta chains from one sample in a study of blood T cell repertoires in COVID-19. Sequenced by immunoSEQ multiplex PCR; TCRdb stores in-frame clones only, minus some. The sample consists of approximately 210,000 clones, 70% to 90% of them appearing once. The sequenced sample was peripheral blood. These receptors were collected from a human donor in a cohort sampled during active COVID-19. Both conserved end residues are part of each CDR3. D genes are given only for firm matches. Only some rows state a clone size, as once, few, many or a class for expanded clones.

clone size,CDR3 length,J gene,V gene,D gene,CDR3 DNA,CDR3 protein
NA,13,TRBJ2-5,TRBV28,NA,TGTGCCAGCAAGGTTCCAGGGTTAGAGACCCAGTACTTC,CASKVPGLETQYF
NA,15,TRBJ2-2,TRBV25-1,TRBD2,TGTGCCAGCAGTGACGGCGGGAGAGACACCGGGGAGCTGTTTTTT,CASSDGGRDTGELFF
NA,13,TRBJ1-1,TRBV29-1,TRBD1,TGCAGCGTGGGGACAGGGGGTGGCACTGAAGCTTTCTTT,CSVGTGGGTEAFF
NA,15,TRBJ2-2,TRBV5-1,TRBD1,TGCGCCAGCGCCGGGACAGGGGGCAGCACCGGGGAGCTGTTTTTT,CASAGTGGSTGELFF
few,16,TRBJ2-7,TRBV18,NA,TGTGCCAGCTCACCACCGGGGGGAGCGGGTGTCTACGAGCAGTACTTC,CASSPPGGAGVYEQYF
NA,17,TRBJ2-4,TRBV7-2,NA,TGTGCCAGCAGCTTAGACGGGGCAGGGGGGAACAAAAACATTCAGTACTTC,CASSLDGAGGNKNIQYF
NA,15,TRBJ2-4,TRBV7-6,NA,TGTGCCAGCAGCTTAGGGGGCGGGACCAAAAACATTCAGTACTTC,CASSLGGGTKNIQYF
NA,14,TRBJ1-3,TRBV7-9,NA,TGTGCCTGCTCAGGGCCCCGCTCTGGAAACACCATATATTTT,CACSGPRSGNTIYF
NA,13,TRBJ2-5,TRBV2,NA,TGTGCCAGCAGTGTACGACAGAAAGAGACCCAGTACTTC,CASSVRQKETQYF
NA,17,TRBJ2-2,TRBV19,TRBD2,TGTGCCAGTAGTTTCGACACACGGGGGGTGAACACCGGGGAGCTGTTTTTT,CASSFDTRGVNTGELFF
once,14,TRBJ2-1,TRBV9,TRBD2,TGTGCCAGCAGCGTAGAGGGCGGGAGAACTGAGCAGTTCTTC,CASSVEGGRTEQFF
once,13,TRBJ1-1,TRBV28,NA,TGTGCCAGCACCTCCCTACCCTACACTGAAGCTTTCTTT,CASTSLPYTEAFF
NA,16,TRBJ2-1,TRBV7-6,NA,TGTGCCAGCAGCTTAGGGCCGGGAACCTCCTACAATGAGCAGTTCTTC,CASSLGPGTSYNEQFF
NA,13,TRBJ2-2,TRBV2,NA,TGTGCCAGCAGTGAGTCTAGAAGGGGGGAGCTGTTTTTT,CASSESRRGELFF
once,15,TRBJ2-1,TRBV27,TRBD2,TGTGCCAGCAGTGCGGGACTAGCGGGAGTCAATGAGCAGTTCTTC,CASSAGLAGVNEQFF
NA,16,TRBJ1-3,TRBV11-2,NA,TGTGCCAGCAGCTTGGGGGGGATAGGCTCTGGAAACACCATATATTTT,CASSLGGIGSGNTIYF
NA,15,TRBJ2-7,TRBV5-1,TRBD1,TGCGCCAGCAGCTGGGGACAGGGTCGTACCTACGAGCAGTACTTC,CASSWGQGRTYEQYF
once,20,TRBJ2-1,TRBV12-1,NA,TGTGCCAGCAGCTTTGTAAGTTATGGTGCTAGCGGGGGCCTTAACAATGAGCAGTTCTTC,CASSFVSYGASGGLNNEQFF
few,16,TRBJ2-3,TRBV9,TRBD2,TGTGCCAGCGGTCGGCTAGCGGGAGAGGGAACAGATACGCAGTATTTT,CASGRLAGEGTDTQYF
NA,15,TRBJ2-4,TRBV30,TRBD1,TGTGCCTGGAGTAGAGGGGACGACAGGGGTAACATTCAGTACTTC,CAWSRGDDRGNIQYF
NA,17,TRBJ2-3,TRBV3-1/TRBV3-2,NA,TGTGCCAGCAGCCAACCTGTGGGCGGTCGGAGGACAGATACGCAGTATTTT,CASSQPVGGRRTDTQYF
once,14,TRBJ2-7,TRBV20-1,TRBD2,TGCAGTGCTAGTCCCGGGGGGTCAGGCTACGAGCAGTACTTC,CSASPGGSGYEQYF
once,17,TRBJ2-2,TRBV4-3,TRBD2,TGCGCCAGCAGCCAAGACGGGACTAGCGGGGTTACCGGGGAGCTGTTTTTT,CASSQDGTSGVTGELFF
NA,13,TRBJ1-1,TRBV29-1,NA,TGCAGCGTTGAAGAGGGCAGGCTTGCTGAAGCTTTCTTT,CSVEEGRLAEAFF
NA,14,TRBJ2-2,TRBV11-2,TRBD2,TGTGCCAGTGCGGGTGGGGAGGGCCCCGGGGAGCTGTTTTTT,CASAGGEGPGELFF
few,17,TRBJ2-7,TRBV6-1,NA,TGTGCCAGCAGTGAAGCCAGGACAGACCCGATCACCTACGAGCAGTACTTC,CASSEARTDPITYEQYF
NA,16,TRBJ2-7,TRBV5-4,TRBD1,TGTGCCAGCAGCCCGACTTCCGACAGGGGATCCTACGAGCAGTACTTC,CASSPTSDRGSYEQYF
NA,15,TRBJ2-1,TRBV11-1,TRBD2,TGTGCCAGCGAAAGGGGTAGCGGGAACCACAATGAGCAGTTCTTC,CASERGSGNHNEQFF
NA,14,TRBJ1-5,TRBV6-2/TRBV6-3,NA,TGTGCCAGCAGTTCCATAGACAGAAATCAGCCCCAGCATTTT,CASSSIDRNQPQHF
NA,16,TRBJ2-2,TRBV19,TRBD1,TGTGCCAGTAGTATACCGACAGGGTTACACACCGGGGAGCTGTTTTTT,CASSIPTGLHTGELFF
NA,16,TRBJ1-4,TRBV24-1,NA,TGTGCCACCAGTGTCTGCCGGGATCCAACTAATGAAAAACTGTTTTTT,CATSVCRDPTNEKLFF
once,14,TRBJ2-3,TRBV6-5,NA,TGTGCCAGCAGTTACTCGAGATTCACAGATACGCAGTATTTT,CASSYSRFTDTQYF
NA,10,TRBJ1-1,TRBV6-6,NA,TGTGCCAGCATTCGGACACGGGCTTTCTTT,CASIRTRAFF
NA,16,TRBJ2-3,TRBV19,NA,TGTGCCAGTAGTACTCGAAAGAAGACAGTTACAGATACGCAGTATTTT,CASSTRKKTVTDTQYF
NA,16,TRBJ2-2,TRBV27,TRBD2,TGTGCCAGCGGGTCGGGACTAGCGGGAATGGACGGGGAGCTGTTTTTT,CASGSGLAGMDGELFF